These T cell receptor beta chains were read from a single sample in a study of T cells in Graves' hyperthyroidism and ophthalmopathy. TCRdb fed the multiplex PCR reads into MiXCR, producing one record per CDR3 protein. The top ten hold around a fifth of the sample, which has approximately 400,000 distinct CDR3 sequences, 13% to 15% seen once. The sequenced material came from blood. Source of these receptors: a woman between 25 and 40 years old with Graves' ophthalmopathy. The CDR3 runs from the conserved cysteine through the conserved F or W. Each record gives: CDR3 protein, CDR3 DNA, J gene, clone size, V gene, D gene. A D gene is named only where the DNA matches it firmly. The size entry is marked missing in some rows and otherwise reads once, few, many or a size class.

CDR3 protein: CAWSVAGGYGYTF; CDR3 DNA: TGTGCCTGGAGTGTTGCCGGAGGCTATGGCTACACCTTC; J gene: TRBJ1-2; clone size: many; V gene: TRBV30; D gene: -
CDR3 protein: CASSLSWYEQYF; CDR3 DNA: TGTGCCAGCAGTTTATCATGGTACGAGCAGTACTTC; J gene: TRBJ2-7; clone size: many; V gene: TRBV28; D gene: -
CDR3 protein: CASSEGVEAGYGYTF; CDR3 DNA: TGTGCCAGCAGTGAAGGAGTGGAGGCCGGCTATGGCTACACCTTC; J gene: TRBJ1-2; clone size: many; V gene: TRBV2; D gene: -
CDR3 protein: CASSSRTGISEKLFF; CDR3 DNA: TGTGCCAGCAGCTCTCGGACAGGGATAAGCGAAAAACTGTTTTTT; J gene: TRBJ1-4; clone size: many; V gene: TRBV7-9; D gene: TRBD1
CDR3 protein: CASSTTGGAEAFF; CDR3 DNA: TGTGCCAGCAGTACCACGGGGGGAGCTGAAGCTTTCTTT; J gene: TRBJ1-1; clone size: many; V gene: TRBV12-3/TRBV12-4; D gene: -
CDR3 protein: CASSQIGETQYF; CDR3 DNA: TGTGCCAGCAGTCAAATCGGGGAGACCCAGTACTTC; J gene: TRBJ2-5; clone size: many; V gene: TRBV11-2; D gene: -
CDR3 protein: CASSLGPTGMTYDSPLHF; CDR3 DNA: TGTGCCAGCAGTTTAGGTCCTACAGGGATGACCTATGATTCACCCCTCCACTTT; J gene: TRBJ1-6; clone size: many; V gene: TRBV12-3/TRBV12-4; D gene: -
CDR3 protein: CASSPPAGDTQYF; CDR3 DNA: TGTGCCAGCTCACCACCGGCGGGAGATACGCAGTATTTT; J gene: TRBJ2-3; clone size: many; V gene: TRBV18; D gene: -
CDR3 protein: CASSEKAGYYNEQFF; CDR3 DNA: TGTGCCAGCAGTGAAAAGGCGGGGTACTACAATGAGCAGTTCTTC; J gene: TRBJ2-1; clone size: many; V gene: TRBV2; D gene: -
CDR3 protein: CASSLNGQVNQPQHF; CDR3 DNA: TGTGCCAGCAGCTTAAATGGTCAGGTCAATCAGCCCCAGCATTTT; J gene: TRBJ1-5; clone size: -; V gene: TRBV7-8; D gene: -
CDR3 protein: CASRGPGNTGELFF; CDR3 DNA: TGTGCCAGTAGGGGGCCGGGTAACACCGGGGAGCTGTTTTTT; J gene: TRBJ2-2; clone size: many; V gene: TRBV19; D gene: -
CDR3 protein: CASRSGNTGELFF; CDR3 DNA: TGTGCCAGCAGGTCCGGGAACACCGGGGAGCTGTTTTTT; J gene: TRBJ2-2; clone size: many; V gene: TRBV7-9; D gene: -
CDR3 protein: CASSPFTVTDTQYF; CDR3 DNA: TGTGCCAGCAGTCCCTTTACCGTCACAGATACGCAGTATTTT; J gene: TRBJ2-3; clone size: many; V gene: TRBV11-2; D gene: -
CDR3 protein: CASSGPPAEEPYGYTF; CDR3 DNA: TGTGCCAGCAGCGGGCCCCCCGCGGAAGAACCCTATGGCTACACCTTC; J gene: TRBJ1-2; clone size: few; V gene: TRBV6-1; D gene: -
CDR3 protein: CASRPTGGVEKLFF; CDR3 DNA: TGTGCCAGCAGACCGACAGGAGGGGTTGAAAAACTGTTTTTT; J gene: TRBJ1-4; clone size: -; V gene: TRBV3-1; D gene: -
CDR3 protein: CASSKHPNTEAFF; CDR3 DNA: TGTGCCAGTAGTAAACATCCGAACACTGAAGCTTTCTTT; J gene: TRBJ1-1; clone size: many; V gene: TRBV19; D gene: -
CDR3 protein: CASSLGLNTGELFF; CDR3 DNA: TGTGCCAGCAGCTTAGGGTTGAACACCGGGGAGCTGTTTTTT; J gene: TRBJ2-2; clone size: many; V gene: TRBV7-2; D gene: -
CDR3 protein: CATSDPGTGFNTGELFF; CDR3 DNA: TGTGCCACCAGTGATCCCGGGACAGGGTTTAACACCGGGGAGCTGTTTTTT; J gene: TRBJ2-2; clone size: many; V gene: TRBV24-1; D gene: TRBD1
CDR3 protein: CASSGGTGGSDTQYF; CDR3 DNA: TGTGCCAGCAGTGGGGGGACAGGGGGTTCAGATACGCAGTATTTT; J gene: TRBJ2-3; clone size: many; V gene: TRBV6-1; D gene: TRBD1
CDR3 protein: CASSSQGASSYNEQFF; CDR3 DNA: TGTGCCAGCAGTTCTCAGGGGGCCAGCTCCTACAATGAGCAGTTCTTC; J gene: TRBJ2-1; clone size: many; V gene: TRBV12-3/TRBV12-4; D gene: TRBD1
CDR3 protein: CSARHPSGGSDTQYF; CDR3 DNA: TGCAGTGCTAGGCATCCTAGCGGGGGTTCAGATACGCAGTATTTT; J gene: TRBJ2-3; clone size: many; V gene: TRBV20-1; D gene: TRBD2
CDR3 protein: CASGEGGHEQYF; CDR3 DNA: TGTGCCAGTGGCGAGGGTGGCCACGAGCAGTACTTC; J gene: TRBJ2-7; clone size: many; V gene: TRBV28; D gene: -
CDR3 protein: CASSSSRGSNEKLFF; CDR3 DNA: TGTGCCAGCAGCTCCTCCCGTGGGTCTAATGAAAAACTGTTTTTT; J gene: TRBJ1-4; clone size: many; V gene: TRBV7-2; D gene: -
CDR3 protein: CASIQRGAGTSGTTDTQYF; CDR3 DNA: TGTGCCAGCATCCAACGTGGAGCCGGGACTAGCGGAACCACAGATACGCAGTATTTT; J gene: TRBJ2-3; clone size: many; V gene: TRBV27; D gene: TRBD2
CDR3 protein: CSAGTGTGQETQYF; CDR3 DNA: TGCAGTGCGGGGACTGGGACGGGACAAGAGACCCAGTACTTC; J gene: TRBJ2-5; clone size: -; V gene: TRBV20-1; D gene: -
CDR3 protein: CASSPTRGGPYEQYF; CDR3 DNA: TGTGCCAGCAGCCCTACCCGGGGAGGACCCTACGAGCAGTACTTC; J gene: TRBJ2-7; clone size: few; V gene: TRBV14; D gene: -
CDR3 protein: CASKPHGGQETQYF; CDR3 DNA: TGTGCCAGCAAACCGCACGGGGGACAAGAGACCCAGTACTTC; J gene: TRBJ2-5; clone size: many; V gene: TRBV25-1; D gene: -
CDR3 protein: CASSVVRTRQGPNSPLHF; CDR3 DNA: TGTGCCAGCAGTGTCGTTAGGACCAGACAGGGCCCTAATTCACCCCTCCACTTT; J gene: TRBJ1-6; clone size: many; V gene: TRBV2; D gene: TRBD1
CDR3 protein: CASRGWAYEQYF; CDR3 DNA: TGTGCCAGCAGGGGGTGGGCCTACGAGCAGTACTTC; J gene: TRBJ2-7; clone size: many; V gene: TRBV2; D gene: -
CDR3 protein: CATSSIRRPGETQYF; CDR3 DNA: TGTGCCACCAGCTCGATCAGGCGGCCAGGGGAGACCCAGTACTTC; J gene: TRBJ2-5; clone size: many; V gene: TRBV15; D gene: -
CDR3 protein: CASSLTLQGPYEQYF; CDR3 DNA: TGTGCCAGCAGCCTGACCCTACAGGGACCCTACGAGCAGTACTTC; J gene: TRBJ2-7; clone size: many; V gene: TRBV7-6; D gene: -
CDR3 protein: CASSTDRGASNQPQHF; CDR3 DNA: TGTGCCAGCAGCACCGACAGGGGGGCCAGCAATCAGCCCCAGCATTTT; J gene: TRBJ1-5; clone size: many; V gene: TRBV5-6; D gene: TRBD1
CDR3 protein: CASSSDREGNGELFF; CDR3 DNA: TGTGCCAGCAGCTCGGACAGGGAGGGGAACGGGGAGCTGTTTTTT; J gene: TRBJ2-2; clone size: many; V gene: TRBV11-3; D gene: -